The sequence of this T cell receptor beta chain was determined in a study of blood T cell repertoires in COVID-19. On the study more broadly: Both acute and convalescent COVID-19 samples were obtained from the United States, Italy and Spain. From T cells, B-cell-depleted T cells, or PBMCs came the material, which was cDNA or gDNA.

This clone was picked up one time. J lost 2 bases, V lost 5 bases, and 4 bases had no gene match. The CDR3 sequence is 14 residues long. Germline V lookup: CDR1 SGHVS, CDR2 FNYEAQ. Repertoires were generated with immunoSEQ multiplex PCR, while TCRdb's copy carries only in-frame clones and drops some. The table shows 95,000 to 150,000 clones, with about 88% occurring only once. The TCR originated in a woman aged 80 or over with acute or convalescent COVID-19. The specimen sequenced was peripheral blood. This chain connects TRBV7-6 to TRBJ2-7; 9 bases align to TRBD1. Here the CDR3 reads CASSVNRGPYEQYF. The DNA for the CDR3 is TGTGCCAGCAGCGTAAACAGGGGGCCCTACGAGCAGTACTTC. Full variable domain (rest looked up from reference TRBV7-6 and TRBJ2-7): GAGVSQSPRYKVTKRGQDVALRCDPISGHVSLYWYRQALGQGPEFLTYFNYEAQQDKSGLPNDRFSAERPEGSISTLTIQRTEQRDSAMYRCASSVNRGPYEQYFGPGTRLTVT.